What follows is one T cell receptor beta chain and its context. The sample originates from a study of PD-1 blockade in classical Hodgkin lymphoma. Trimming pared 3 bases from V and 0 bases from J, leaving 11 bases between. Per germline, CDR1 MDHEN and CDR2 SYDVKM. The CDR3 is 15 residues long. Sequencing was performed with immunoSEQ multiplex PCR; in TCRdb, only in-frame clones are kept and a portion is missing. The sample has some 30,000 clones; roughly 70% are singletons. No patient escaped relapse after autologous stem cell transplantation, and brentuximab vedotin exposure varied. The gene calls are TRBV28 and TRBJ1-2, with no clear D. The sequencing here drew on peripheral blood mononuclear cells (PBMCs), taken before the second cycle of nivolumab. This TCR was recovered from a human donor with classical Hodgkin lymphoma. CDR3 bases: TGTGCCAGCAGTTTCAGCGAACCTACTAACTATGGCTACACCTTC. This translates into CASSFSEPTNYGYTF.